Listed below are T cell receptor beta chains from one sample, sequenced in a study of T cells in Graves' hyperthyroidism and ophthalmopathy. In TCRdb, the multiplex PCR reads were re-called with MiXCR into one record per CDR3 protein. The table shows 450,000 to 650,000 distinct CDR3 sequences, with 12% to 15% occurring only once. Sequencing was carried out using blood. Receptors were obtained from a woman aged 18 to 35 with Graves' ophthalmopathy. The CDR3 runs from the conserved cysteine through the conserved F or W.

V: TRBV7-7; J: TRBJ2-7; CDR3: CASSPQGQGTYEQYF
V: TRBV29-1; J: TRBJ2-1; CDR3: CSVKTSGRASEQFF
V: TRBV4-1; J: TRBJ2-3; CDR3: CASSQVRDTRTDTQYF
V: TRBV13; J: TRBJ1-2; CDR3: CASSIGQAQPYGYTF
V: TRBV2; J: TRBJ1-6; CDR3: CASTGTGNSPLHF
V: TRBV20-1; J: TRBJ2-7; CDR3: CSARTADPPYEQYF
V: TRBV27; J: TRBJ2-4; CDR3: CASSLRASGFKNIQYF
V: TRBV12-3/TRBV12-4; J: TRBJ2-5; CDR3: CASRDLEGPETQYF
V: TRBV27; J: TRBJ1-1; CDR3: CASSVGQQGDTEAFF
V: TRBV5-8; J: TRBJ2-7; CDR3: CASSFGISLEQYF
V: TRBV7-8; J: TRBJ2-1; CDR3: CASSLDPGLGNEQFF
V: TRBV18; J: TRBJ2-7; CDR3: CASSPPLAGGPPYEQYF
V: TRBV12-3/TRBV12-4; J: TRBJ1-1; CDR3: CASSLKNLEAFF
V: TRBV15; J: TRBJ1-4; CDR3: CATSRDRLHEGEKLFF
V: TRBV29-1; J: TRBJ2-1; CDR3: CSVAPPHNEQFF
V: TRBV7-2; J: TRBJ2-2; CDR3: CASSWSSGTRNTGELFF
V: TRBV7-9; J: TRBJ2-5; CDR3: CASSPRTGLGETQYF
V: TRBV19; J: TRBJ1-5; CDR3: CASSTGLSVYSNQPQHF
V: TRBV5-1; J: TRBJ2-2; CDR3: CAGRPAGVRNTGELFF
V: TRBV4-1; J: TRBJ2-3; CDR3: CASSQEWDTQYF
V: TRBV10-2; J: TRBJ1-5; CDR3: CASSRGQASQPQHF
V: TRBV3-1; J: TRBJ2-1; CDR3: CASSPGPRGGEQFF
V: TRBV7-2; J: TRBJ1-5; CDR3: CASSLGPGLDQPQHF
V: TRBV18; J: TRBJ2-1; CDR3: CASSPRELAGGPEFF
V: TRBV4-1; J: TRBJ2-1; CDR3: CASSQVAGTHRDNEQFF
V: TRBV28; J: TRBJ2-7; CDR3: CASSYGLAVHSYEQYF
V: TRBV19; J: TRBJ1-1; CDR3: CASSIIWAANTEAFF
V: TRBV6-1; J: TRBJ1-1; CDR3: CASSRGQGHTEAFF
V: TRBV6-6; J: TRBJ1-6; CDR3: CASRRVGRGSPLHF
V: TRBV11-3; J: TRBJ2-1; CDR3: CASSLGPGLAGGSYNEQFF
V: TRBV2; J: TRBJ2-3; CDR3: CASRVLATLTDTQYF
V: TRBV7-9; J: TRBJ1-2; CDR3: CASSLAKRPNYGYTF
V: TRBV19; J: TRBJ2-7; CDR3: CASSIDVQSYEQYF
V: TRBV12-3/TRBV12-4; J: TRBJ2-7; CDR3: CASSFRDRGLPEQYF
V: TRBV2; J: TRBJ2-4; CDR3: CATKQGSKNIQYF
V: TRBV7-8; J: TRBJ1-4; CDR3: CASSPDRARNEKLFF
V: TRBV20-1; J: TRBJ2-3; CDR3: CSASEGTTTDTQYF
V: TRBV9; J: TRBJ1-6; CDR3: CASREGEVNSPLHF
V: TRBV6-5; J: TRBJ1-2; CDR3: CASSYLGQAYGYTF
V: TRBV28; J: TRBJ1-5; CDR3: CASSWGAGQPQHF
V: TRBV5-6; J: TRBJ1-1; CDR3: CASSSSIVEAFF
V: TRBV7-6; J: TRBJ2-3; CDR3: CASSTDPASHTQYF
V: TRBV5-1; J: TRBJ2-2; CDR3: CASSSGTSVPGELFF
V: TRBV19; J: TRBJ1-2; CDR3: CASSISRILRYGYTF
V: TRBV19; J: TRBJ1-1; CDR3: CASSIVYRGRGEAFF
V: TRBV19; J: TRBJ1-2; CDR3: CASNEGDRGYGYTF
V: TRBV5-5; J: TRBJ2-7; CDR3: CASSLRVYQDLCEQYF
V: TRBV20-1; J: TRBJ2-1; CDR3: CSARDTSGRDEQFF
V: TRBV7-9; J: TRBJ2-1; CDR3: CASSFSGTRMGGNEQFF
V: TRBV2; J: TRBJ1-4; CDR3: CASSEAYRGRTTNEKLFF
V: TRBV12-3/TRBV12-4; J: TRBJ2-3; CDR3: CASSLLLAGALDTQYF
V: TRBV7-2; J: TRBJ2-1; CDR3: CASSLSRLANEQFF
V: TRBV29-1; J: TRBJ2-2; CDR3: CSARTGFGELFF
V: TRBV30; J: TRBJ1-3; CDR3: CAWSGTIGNTIYF
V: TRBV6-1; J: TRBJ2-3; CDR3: CASSEAPGRKPDTQYF
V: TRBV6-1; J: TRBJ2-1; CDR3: CASITPGYEQFF
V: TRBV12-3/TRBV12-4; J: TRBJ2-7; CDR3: CASSLNQGQGTYEQYF
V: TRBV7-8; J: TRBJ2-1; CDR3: CASSLARAGGYYNEQFF
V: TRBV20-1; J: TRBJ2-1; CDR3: CSARDIGGLGFNEQFF